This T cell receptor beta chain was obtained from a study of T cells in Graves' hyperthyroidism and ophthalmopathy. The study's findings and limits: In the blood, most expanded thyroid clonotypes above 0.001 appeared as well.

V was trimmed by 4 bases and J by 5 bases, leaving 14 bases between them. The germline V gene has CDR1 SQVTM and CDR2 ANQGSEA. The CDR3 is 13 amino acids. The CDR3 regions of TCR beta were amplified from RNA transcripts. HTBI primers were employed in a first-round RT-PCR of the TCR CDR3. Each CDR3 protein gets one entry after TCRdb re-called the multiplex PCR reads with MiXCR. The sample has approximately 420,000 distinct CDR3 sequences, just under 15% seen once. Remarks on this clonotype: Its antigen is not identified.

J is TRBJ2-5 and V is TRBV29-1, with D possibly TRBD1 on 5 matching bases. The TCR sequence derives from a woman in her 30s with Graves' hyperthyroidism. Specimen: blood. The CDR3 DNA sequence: TGCAGCGTTGCGGTGGGGCAGAGGGAGACCCAGTACTTC. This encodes CSVAVGQRETQYF.